Described below is a single TCR beta chain sequence and its context. Antigen specificity is unknown. Only CD45RO-negative cells positively selected for CCR7 counted as naive CD8 cells, so terminally differentiated effector memory CD45RA+ cells were excluded. Profiled with immunoSEQ multiplex PCR; TCRdb holds only in-frame clones, not every one. The table lists 2 million to 2.5 million clones, about 95% of them singletons. V lost 0 bases and J lost 3; bases outside the gene matches: 10. The CDR3 has 17 residues. CDR1 SGHRS and CDR2 YFSETQ come from the germline V gene. The data are from a study of shared clonotypes between healthy human individuals. Study at large: CD4 naive cells filled three plates per donor, CD4 memory three, CD8 naive two and CD8 memory one. Study-level findings and limits: It was anticipated that sequencing depth would influence how many clonotypes donors shared.

The clonotype originates from a man younger than 30 in good health. Sequenced sample: naive CD8+ T cells sorted from blood. This chain connects TRBV5-1 to TRBJ2-7, with 9 nucleotides matching TRBD1. The CDR3 sequence: CASSLGPRDREYYEQYF. DNA of the CDR3: TGCGCCAGCAGCTTGGGCCCACGGGACAGGGAATACTACGAGCAGTACTTC.